Reported below is one TCR beta chain. The data belong to a study of shared clonotypes between healthy human individuals. Genomic DNA per cell subset filled all wells of several immunoSEQ plates. Repertoires were generated with immunoSEQ multiplex PCR, while TCRdb's copy carries only in-frame clones and drops some. This sample has about 2 million clones, with about 95% found just once. This CDR3 spans 15 amino acids. V lost 6 bases to trimming and J lost 3 bases, with 18 bases between them. Germline values: CDR1 KGHSH, CDR2 LQKENI. Positive CCR7 selection of CD45RO-negative cells yielded the naive CD8 cells, and terminally differentiated effector memory CD45RA+ cells were excluded.

V and J are TRBV18 and TRBJ2-7, with D possibly matching TRBD1 (7 bases). The receptor was isolated from a man younger than 35 in good health. The sequenced material came from naive CD8+ T cells sorted from blood. Here the CDR3 reads CASSPPGAGGYEQYF. CDR3 coding DNA: TGTGCCAGCTCTCCCCCGGGGGCAGGGGGCTACGAGCAGTACTTC. Together with reference TRBV18 and TRBJ2-7, the CDR3 gives the full variable domain: NAGVMQNPRHLVRRRGQEARLRCSPMKGHSHVYWYRQLPEEGLKFMVYLQKENIIDESGMPKERFSAEFPKEGPSILRIQQVVRGDSAAYFCASSPPGAGGYEQYFGPGTRLTVT.